A few counts support the clone carrying this T cell receptor beta chain. Repertoires were generated with immunoSEQ multiplex PCR, while TCRdb's copy carries only in-frame clones and drops some. The profile shows roughly 390,000 clones, about 85% of them singletons. The record originates from a study of blood T cell repertoires in COVID-19. Whole-study context: T cells, B-cell-depleted T cells, or PBMCs provided the cDNA or gDNA that served as material.

The receptor was isolated from a woman aged 18 to 35 with acute or convalescent COVID-19. Material for sequencing was peripheral blood.

The CDR3 protein is CASSPDRYNQPQHF. CDR3 coding DNA: TGTGCCAGTAGCCCCGACAGGTACAATCAGCCCCAGCATTTT. The chain is built from TRBV19 and TRBJ1-5; the D gene is possibly TRBD1 (6 bases). Germline values: CDR1 LNHDA, CDR2 SQIVND (reference sequence). Trimming took off 6 bases at V and 3 bases at J, with 12 bases between the two ends. The CDR3 extends over 14 amino acids.